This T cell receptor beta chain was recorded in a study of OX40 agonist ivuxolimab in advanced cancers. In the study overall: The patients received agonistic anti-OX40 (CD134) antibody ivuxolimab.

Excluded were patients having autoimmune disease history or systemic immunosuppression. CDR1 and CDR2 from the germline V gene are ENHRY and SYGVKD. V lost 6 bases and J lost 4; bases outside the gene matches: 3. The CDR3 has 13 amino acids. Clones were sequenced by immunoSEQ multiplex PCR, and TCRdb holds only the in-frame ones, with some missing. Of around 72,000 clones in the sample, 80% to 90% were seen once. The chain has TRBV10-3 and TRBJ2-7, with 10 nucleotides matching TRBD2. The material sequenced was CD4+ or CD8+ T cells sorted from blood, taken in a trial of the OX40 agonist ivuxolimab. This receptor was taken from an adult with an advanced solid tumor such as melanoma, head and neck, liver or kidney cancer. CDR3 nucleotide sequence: TGTGCCATCAGGCCACTAGCGGGGTACGAGCAGTACTTC. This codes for CAIRPLAGYEQYF.